The 19 T cell receptor beta chains listed next were all sequenced from one sample in a study of regulatory T cells in long-lasting Graves disease. Time point here: persistent/refractory GD, antithyroid drugs over 5 years with positive TRAb. The TCR library was made from RNA extracted from PBMCs. Assembly of TCR beta libraries relied on iRepertoire HTBI primers together with Arm-PCR of CDR3 regions. TCRdb itself ran the multiplex PCR reads through MiXCR, one entry per CDR3 protein. The sample holds more than 300,000 distinct CDR3 sequences, roughly a fifth seen once. Material: peripheral blood mononuclear cells (PBMCs), obtained when the disease was refractory, from a patient treated with antithyroid drugs. These receptors all stem from a female donor with Graves disease.

Only one count was recorded for this clonotype. This chain links TRBV3-1 with TRBJ2-3, with D perhaps TRBD2 (6 bases). The CDR3 is 13 amino acids. The germline V gene encodes CDR1 LGHDT and CDR2 YNNKEL (reference sequence). Deletions cut 0 bases from V and 12 bases from J, with 13 bases between. The CDR3 nucleotides are TGTGCCAGCAGCCAAGATTGGAGGGGTCGTCAGTATTTT. Translating gives CASSQDWRGRQYF.

V gene TRBV4-1 combines with J gene TRBJ2-4; 9 bases match TRBD2. The CDR3 extends over 20 amino acids. V dropped 0 bases and J dropped 1; count of bases not matched to a gene: 13. CDR1 and CDR2 (germline): MGHRA, YSYEKL. The CDR3 spells CASSQERLAGVLMAKNIQYF. The CDR3 coding sequence is TGCGCCAGCAGCCAAGAGAGGTTAGCGGGAGTACTCATGGCCAAAAACATTCAGTACTTC.

The CDR3 DNA sequence: TGTGCCAGTAGTATAGATTGGGACCAAGAGACCCAGTACTTC. It is translated as CASSIDWDQETQYF. The rearrangement joins TRBV19 to TRBJ2-5; D is unresolved. Germline V gene lookup returns CDR1 LNHDA and CDR2 SQIVND (reference sequence). CDR3 size: 14 residues. V was clipped by 0 bases and J by 0 bases, with 5 bases between them.

The chain couples TRBV11-2 to TRBJ1-2; 7 bases agree with TRBD1. This CDR3 contains 15 residues. V was clipped by 5 bases and J by 4 bases; unmatched bases: 10. Looked up from germline, CDR1 is SGHAT and CDR2 is FQNNGV. CDR3 nucleotide sequence: TGTGCCAGCAGCCAGGGGGGGGCGTCTTTCTATGGCTACACCTTC. This codes for CASSQGGASFYGYTF. The complete variable domain, with remaining parts taken from reference TRBV11-2 and TRBJ1-2, reads EAGVAQSPRYKIIEKRQSVAFWCNPISGHATLYWYQQILGQGPKLLIQFQNNGVVDDSQLPKDRFSAERLKGVDSTLKIQPAKLEDSAVYLCASSQGGASFYGYTFGSGTRLTVV.

This clonotype has a count of ten or more. The rearrangement joins TRBV10-1 to TRBJ2-7, with TRBD1 identical over 8 bases. The CDR3 has 15 residues. V trimming: 0 bases; J trimming: 7 bases; junction bases outside the gene matches: 8. Germline values: CDR1 WNHNN, CDR2 SYGVQD (reference sequence). CDR3 nucleotide sequence: TGCGCCAGCAGTGAGTCAACAGGGGGATTAGAGGAGCAGTACTTC. Protein sequence: CASSESTGGLEEQYF.

This clonotype occurred many times. The chain uses TRBV11-3 and TRBJ1-1; TRBD1 matches 8 bases. V was clipped by 5 bases and J by 1 base; unmatched bases: 15. This CDR3 is built from 18 residues. Germline CDR1 and CDR2: SGHNT and YENEEA. In DNA, the CDR3 is TGTGCCAGCAGCCACCCCAGGACAGGGTCGCTCAAGAACACTGAAGCTTTCTTT. Protein product: CASSHPRTGSLKNTEAFF.

As concerns this clonotype: A much larger clone differs by one base, so this may be a read error. The chain recombines TRBV28 with TRBJ2-5, with TRBD1 identical over 7 bases. The germline V gene has CDR1 MDHEN and CDR2 SYDVKM. The CDR3 covers 15 residues. The CDR3 DNA reads TGTGCCAGCAGTCAACCCTACAGGGGTGGTGGGACCCCGTACTTC. This encodes CASSQPYRGGGTPYF. The variable domain in full, with the rest retrieved from reference TRBV28 and TRBJ2-5, is DVKVTQSSRYLVKRTGEKVFLECVQDMDHENMFWYRQDPGLGLRLIYFSYDVKMKEKGDIPEGYSVSREKKERFSLILESASTNQTSMYLCASSQPYRGGGTPYFGPGTRLLVL.

This clonotype was seen repeatedly, ten times or more. This rearrangement joins TRBV24-1 to TRBJ1-1; D not certain. Germline V gives CDR1 KGHDR, CDR2 SFDVKD. Trimming shortened V by 8 bases and J by 0 bases, and 9 bases separated the two germline ends. The CDR3 runs 13 residues. CDR3 nucleotides: TGTGCCACCAAGGACGGTCTGAACACTGAAGCTTTCTTT. Translating it yields CATKDGLNTEAFF.

V gene TRBV5-1 combines with J gene TRBJ2-5, with D uncertain. Deletions cut 0 bases from V and 4 bases from J, with 13 bases between. The CDR3 covers 15 residues. Germline CDR1 and CDR2: SGHRS and YFSETQ. The CDR3 region has the DNA TGCGCCAGCAGCTTGGCCTTGAGCAACCCAGAGACCCAGTACTTC. It is translated as CASSLALSNPETQYF.

As for this clonotype: This could be a read error, since a much larger clone is one nucleotide away. The rearrangement links TRBV28 to TRBJ2-5; D tentatively fits TRBD1 or TRBD2 (5 bases each). Germline assignment: CDR1 MDHEN and CDR2 SYDVKM. CDR3 length equals 14 residues. DNA of the CDR3: TGTGCCAGCAAGACCCGGGACGGAGAAGAGACCCAGCACTTC. Amino acid sequence: CASKTRDGEETQHF.

As regards this clonotype: A much larger clone differs from this one at a single base, so this may be a read error. In this CDR3 the conserved last residue, phenylalanine or tryptophan, is missing, so a read error is likely. This sequence joins TRBV7-8 and TRBJ1-6; D ambiguous. Germline V gives CDR1 SGHVS, CDR2 FQNEAQ. The CDR3 runs 18 residues. V dropped 1 base and J dropped 3 bases, with 16 bases sitting between them. Here the CDR3 reads CASSLVASPVLYNSPLHL. CDR3 in DNA: TGTGCCAGCAGCTTAGTCGCCAGCCCCGTGCTCTATAATTCACCCCTCCACCTT.

This clonotype came up many times. The chain recombines TRBV20-1 with TRBJ2-1; D ambiguous. The V end was cut by 3 bases, the J end by 5 bases, with 11 bases between. The CDR3 is 13 residues long. Germline CDR1 and CDR2: DFQATT and SNEGSKA (reference sequence). The CDR3 loop reads CSASGLANNEQFF. CDR3 in DNA: TGCAGTGCTAGTGGGCTCGCCAACAATGAGCAGTTCTTC.

At least ten counts were recorded for this clonotype. The gene calls are TRBV12-5 and TRBJ1-6; the D gene is possibly TRBD1 (5 bases). Germline V gene lookup returns CDR1 LGHNT and CDR2 FRNRAP. Trimming shortened V by 5 bases and J by 12 bases, and 14 bases separated the two germline ends. The CDR3 is 13 amino acids. The CDR3 here is CASGRGVGRPLHF. The CDR3, as DNA: TGTGCTAGTGGTCGAGGGGTGGGAAGACCCCTCCACTTT.

The chain joins TRBV29-1 to TRBJ2-1, with 7 nucleotides matching TRBD1. The V gene's germline CDR1 is SQVTM and CDR2 ANQGSEA. Trimming cost V 7 bases and J 3 bases; bases outside gene matches: 3. The CDR3 sequence is 12 residues long. The CDR3 protein is CSGRDSYNEQFF. The CDR3 DNA sequence: TGCAGCGGTAGGGACAGCTACAATGAGCAGTTCTTC.

This clonotype was detected only a few times. The chain recombines TRBV6-1 with TRBJ1-2; tentatively, D is TRBD1 (6 bases). This CDR3 has 14 residues. CDR1 is MNHNS and CDR2 is SASEGT in the germline V gene. Between the trimmed V and J ends, which lost 4 bases and 5 bases, there was a span of 14 bases. CDR3 nucleotide sequence: TGTGCCAGCAGTGGAAAACAGGGAGGGTATGGCTACACCTTC. Its protein product is CASSGKQGGYGYTF.

There are a few counts of this clonotype. The chain joins TRBV7-9 to TRBJ1-1; 7 nucleotides match TRBD1. V trimming: 6 bases; J trimming: 3 bases; junction bases outside the gene matches: 16. CDR3 length: 17 residues. Germline CDR1 is SEHNR and CDR2 is FQNEAQ (reference sequence). The CDR3 DNA follows: TGTGCCAGCAGTGCCCAGACAGGGCGAAAGGGGGACACTGAAGCTTTCTTT. It specifies CASSAQTGRKGDTEAFF. Together with reference TRBV7-9 and TRBJ1-1, the CDR3 gives the full variable domain: DTGVSQNPRHKITKRGQNVTFRCDPISEHNRLYWYRQTLGQGPEFLTYFQNEAQLEKSRLLSDRFSAERPKGSFSTLEIQRTEQGDSAMYLCASSAQTGRKGDTEAFFGQGTRLTVV.

This clonotype was seen at least ten times. The J gene is TRBJ1-1, the V gene TRBV29-1; the D is unclear. CDR1 is SQVTM and CDR2 is ANQGSEA in the germline V gene. The CDR3 consists of 11 residues. With 5 bases removed from V and 1 base from J, the gap between germline ends came to 5 bases. As DNA, the CDR3 is TGCAGCGTTAGGAAGAACACTGAAGCTTTCTTT. Its translation is CSVRKNTEAFF.

This clonotype was observed a handful of times. V usage is TRBV12-3 or TRBV12-4 and J usage is TRBJ2-7; perhaps TRBD1 as D (6 bases). The V end was cut by 1 base, the J end by 7 bases, with 11 bases between. This CDR3 has 13 amino acids. In nucleotides, the CDR3 is TGTGCCAGCAGTTTAGGGGGGACACGGGAGCAGTACTTC. Translated, it gives CASSLGGTREQYF.

This clonotype was seen ten or more times. The chain couples TRBV7-2 to TRBJ2-7, with 9 bases matching TRBD2. Germline V lookup: CDR1 SGHTA, CDR2 FQGNSA. The length of the CDR3 is 15 residues. With 5 bases clipped from V and 1 base from J, the junction kept 6 bases outside the gene matches. CDR3 sequence reads: CASSGGTSHSYEQYF. The CDR3 region has the DNA TGTGCCAGCAGCGGAGGGACTAGCCATTCCTACGAGCAGTACTTC.